The clone carrying this T cell receptor beta chain was picked up many times. Antigen unknown. RNA transcripts provided the source from which TCR beta CDR3 regions were amplified. First-round RT-PCR with HTBI primers amplified the TCR CDR3 region. TCRdb processed the multiplex PCR reads anew with MiXCR; each CDR3 protein has one entry. This sample has some 360,000 distinct CDR3 sequences, with 15% to 20% found just once. These data belong to a study of T cells in Graves' hyperthyroidism and ophthalmopathy. Turning to the study itself: Prior to any treatment, at the point of initial diagnosis, peripheral blood was collected.

Study-wide points: The majority of expanded thyroid clonotypes above 0.001 also appeared in blood. Using 13 V-J features, a model discriminated ophthalmopathy from stable hyperthyroidism.

Per the germline V gene, CDR1 is MNHEY and CDR2 is SVGEGT. J was trimmed by 4 bases and V by 10 bases; bases with no gene match: 4. This CDR3 has 14 amino acids. The sample was blood. The TCR comes from a woman aged 40 to 50 with Graves' ophthalmopathy. The V gene is TRBV6-2 or TRBV6-3, the J gene TRBJ2-2, with 12 bases lining up with TRBD2. CDR3 residues: CATRTSGITGELFF. CDR3 nucleotides: TGTGCCACGCGGACTAGCGGGATCACCGGGGAGCTGTTTTTT.